The 17 T cell receptor gamma chains below come from one sample, sequenced in a study of Vγ9Vδ2 T cells in congenital toxoplasmosis. TRGC- and TRDC-specific primers primed one-tube template-switch reverse transcription to make cDNA. The TRGC primer design covered both constant genes, TRGC1 and TRGC2. TCRdb re-called the reads via CATT. Here the sample spans roughly 430 gamma-chain clones, about 20% being singletons. Sequencing used gamma-delta T cells from blood. These receptors were taken from a child under 10 years old born to a mother with Toxoplasma gondii infection during pregnancy, either congenitally infected or uninfected (not recorded which).

As to this clone: The likely explanation is a read error, given a far larger clone one base away. This specimen includes other DNA sequences encoding the same CDR3. This chain links TRGV4 with TRGJ1 or TRGJ2. Germline V gives CDR1 EGSTGY, CDR2 YDSYTSSV. The CDR3 contains 14 residues. This CDR3 reads CATWDGPSYYKKLF. The CDR3 nucleotides read TGTGCAACCTGGGATGGGCCAAGTTATTATAAGAAACTCTTT.

As to this clone: With a far larger clone one base away, a read error is the likely cause. This same CDR3 is encoded by further DNA sequences in the sample. The rearrangement links TRGV9 to TRGJP. Germline V gene data show CDR1 as GITISATS and CDR2 as ISYDGTV (reference sequence). The CDR3 runs 16 residues. CDR3 amino acids: CALWEVQELGKKIKVF. Here the CDR3 DNA reads TGTGCCTTGTGGGAGGTGCAAGAGCTGGGCAAAAAAATCAAGGTATTT.

A note on this clone: TCRdb assigns this DNA the protein of a much larger clone, which departs from its translation at residue 9; this likely reflects a read error, and the protein shown comes from translating the DNA. V usage is TRGV9 and J usage is TRGJ1 or TRGJ2. The CDR3 runs 11 residues. The germline CDR1 and CDR2 sequences are GITISATS and ISYDGTV (reference sequence). This CDR3 is CALWEVRKQLF. The CDR3 nucleotides are TGTGCCTTGTGGGAGGTGCGTAAGCAACTCTTT.

In this sample, this clone is large. The chain recombines TRGV10 with TRGJP1. TRGV10 is identified as an open reading frame with a role that is uncertain. The CDR3 contains 12 residues. V was pared by 8 bases and J by 4 bases, with 2 bases of the junction left unmatched. The DNA of the CDR3 is TGTGCTGCGTGGGACACTGGTTGGTTCAAGATATTT. This gives the protein CAAWDTGWFKIF.

The table lists this clone with a few counts. Being one base from a much bigger clone, this may be a read error. The chain combines TRGV10 with TRGJ1 or TRGJ2. TRGV10 is an ORF, with its function uncertain. This CDR3 contains 11 residues. J was trimmed by 3 bases and V by 8 bases; bases with no gene match: 2. The CDR3 loop is CAAWGYYKKLF. CDR3 bases: TGTGCTGCGTGGGGTTATTATAAGAAACTCTTT.

The J gene is given as TRGJP, and the V gene is not called. The CDR3 spans 16 residues. The CDR3 DNA follows: TGCAGTGGTATCAACGCAGAGTACATGGGCAAAAAAATCAAGGTATTT. Translating it yields CSGINAEYMGKKIKVF.

About this clone itself: For this DNA, TCRdb reports the protein of a much larger clone, which diverges at residue 14, most likely from a read error; the protein presented here is translated directly from the DNA. The J gene is TRGJP, the V gene TRGV9. Germline CDR1 reads GITISATS; CDR2 reads ISYDGTV (reference sequence). The length of the CDR3 is 16 residues. CDR3 DNA sequence: TGTGCCTTGTGGGAGGTGCAAGAGTTGGGCAAAAAAATCAGGGTATTT. This sequence encodes CALWEVQELGKKIRVF.

This clone has just a few counts. A far larger clone is one base from this, pointing to a likely read error. This same CDR3 is encoded by further DNA sequences in the sample. The rearrangement uses TRGV4 and TRGJ1 or TRGJ2. The V gene's germline CDR1 is EGSTGY and CDR2 YDSYTSSV. J gave up 6 bases and V 0 bases, and 2 bases lay outside the gene matches. There are 12 residues in the CDR3. DNA for the CDR3: TGTGCCACCTGGGATGGGGGTTATAAGAAACTCTTT. Translated: CATWDGGYKKLF.

Note on this clone: A read error likely explains why the TCRdb protein, taken from a much larger clone, differs from this DNA's translation at residue 7; the protein shown is translated from the DNA. This chain joins TRGV4 and TRGJ1 or TRGJ2. From germline, CDR1 is EGSTGY and CDR2 YDSYTSSV. The ends lost 0 bases at V and 3 bases at J; junction bases unmatched: 5. CDR3 size: 14 residues. The chain's CDR3 is CATWDGSSYYKKLF. The CDR3 DNA is TGTGCCACCTGGGATGGGTCAAGTTATTATAAGAAACTCTTT.

As concerns this clone: One base separates it from a far larger clone, so it is likely a read error. The J gene is TRGJP, the V gene TRGV9. Germline V gives CDR1 GITISATS, CDR2 ISYDGTV (reference sequence). CDR3 length: 17 amino acids. V trimming: 0 bases; J trimming: 3 bases; junction bases outside the gene matches: 2. The CDR3 DNA is TGTGCCTTGTGGGAGGTGGAGCAAGAGTTGGGCAAAAAAATCAAGGTATTT. It encodes CALWEVEQELGKKIKVF.

This clone showed up just a few times. The rearrangement joins TRGV2 to TRGJ1 or TRGJ2. From germline, CDR1 is EGSNGY and CDR2 YDSYNSKV. The CDR3 contains 13 residues. With 0 bases clipped from V and 1 base from J, the junction kept 0 bases outside the gene matches. The CDR3 DNA reads TGTGCCACCTGGGACGGGAATTATTATAAGAAACTCTTT. Translating gives CATWDGNYYKKLF.

To note about this clone: TCRdb's protein, taken from a much larger clone, differs from this DNA's translation at residue 6, likely owing to a read error; the protein displayed comes from the DNA. V is TRGV9 and J is TRGJ1 or TRGJ2. Per germline, CDR1 GITISATS and CDR2 ISYDGTV (reference sequence). V lost 2 bases and J lost 8; bases outside the gene matches: 3. The CDR3 covers 11 residues. The CDR3 loop is CALWEDDKKLF. CDR3 sequence (DNA): TGTGCCTTGTGGGAGGACGATAAGAAACTCTTT.

This clone is hyperexpanded (1% or more) in the sample. The chain is built from TRGV2 and TRGJ1 or TRGJ2. CDR3 length: 11 amino acids. CDR1 and CDR2 from the germline V gene are EGSNGY and YDSYNSKV. After removal of 0 bases from V and 10 bases from J, the junction contained 3 bases not matched to a gene. The CDR3 loop reads CATWDGQKKLF. The CDR3 DNA follows: TGTGCCACCTGGGACGGGCAGAAGAAACTCTTT.

Turning to this clone: The protein recorded in TCRdb matches a much larger clone and deviates from this DNA's translation at residue 7, suggesting a read error; the protein here is obtained by translating the DNA. V gene TRGV9 combines with J gene TRGJP. The V segment lost 4 bases and the J segment 5 bases; nucleotides outside the gene matches: 5. The germline gives CDR1 GITISATS, CDR2 ISYDGTV (reference sequence). The CDR3 consists of 16 residues. DNA of the CDR3: TGTGCCTTGTGGGAAATGGAAGAGTTGGGCAAAAAAATCAAGGTATTT. This gives the protein CALWEMEELGKKIKVF.

This clone is labeled medium-sized (0.01 to 0.1%). This likely came from a read error, as a far larger clone is one base away. The rearrangement links TRGV9 to TRGJP. V trimming: 0 bases; J trimming: 5 bases; junction bases outside the gene matches: 1. Germline V CDR1 and CDR2: GITISATS, ISYDGTV (reference sequence). CDR3 size: 16 residues. CDR3 coding DNA: TGTGCCTTGTGGGAGGTGGAAGAGTTGGGCAAAAAAATCAAGGTATTT. Translation gives CALWEVEELGKKIKVF.

By share, this clone counts as medium-sized. This likely stems from a read error, as it lies one base from a far larger clone. The rearrangement links TRGV10 to TRGJP1. TRGV10 is an ORF, and what it does is uncertain. This CDR3 spans 13 amino acids. The CDR3, as DNA: TGTGCTGAGTGGGATACCACTGGTTGGTTCAAGATATTT. Translation: CAEWDTTGWFKIF.

This clone is labeled medium-sized. The chain joins TRGV10 to TRGJP1. TRGV10 is annotated as an ORF whose role is uncertain. With V trimmed by 10 bases and J by 4 bases, 1 base remained unmatched. The CDR3 spans 11 residues. The CDR3 DNA reads as TGTGCTGCGTACACTGGTTGGTTCAAGATATTT. This sequence encodes CAAYTGWFKIF.